The entry below gives a single T cell receptor (beta chain) sequence along with its context. The source of the sample is a study of blood T cell repertoires in COVID-19. Background on the study: Both acute and convalescent COVID-19 samples were obtained from the United States, Italy and Spain.

Recruited during active infection, patients (from Seattle) were subsequently followed longitudinally. Source study methods: Nucleated cell counts were estimated from reference gene primer amplification. Sequenced by immunoSEQ multiplex PCR; TCRdb stores in-frame clones only, minus some. For V, J and clone size, that table is used; D and trimming come from the DNA. Found here are about 70,000 clones, 83% of them singletons; the top ten hold 6.5% to 7.5%. The TCR was taken from a man in his thirties or forties with COVID-19, enrolled during active disease. The sample was peripheral blood.

The CDR3 bases are TGTGCCAGCAGTTTCAGGGCCACCAACACCGGGGAGCTGTTTTTT. This translates into CASSFRATNTGELFF. The chain combines TRBV6-5 with TRBJ2-2; TRBD1 might be the D (5 bases). V was shortened by 4 bases and J by 2 bases, with 11 bases between the two germline ends. The CDR3 spans 15 residues. Per the germline V gene, CDR1 is MNHEY and CDR2 is SVGAGI.